The clone carrying this T cell receptor (beta chain) was recorded a few times. Only one heparinised blood draw was taken per donor, and its volume averaged about 120 mL. It was via CD45RO/CCR7/CD25/CD127/CD95/CD27 that CD4+ naive, central memory, regulatory and stem cell-like memory cells were sorted. This record comes from a study of beta chain features in type 1 diabetes. TCRB transcripts that were expressed got sequenced, as all of the isolated RNA had been reverse transcribed. About 3.7 million reads per sample were averaged for naive, central memory and regulatory samples. Here immunoSEQ multiplex PCR was the method, and the copy in TCRdb shows in-frame clones only, minus some. The repertoire holds fewer than 550,000 clones, over 10% seen once, with over 0.035% in the top ten. V gave up 4 bases and J gave up 5 bases, with 16 bases separating them. The CDR3 loop spans 15 amino acids. The germline V gene encodes CDR1 SGHRS and CDR2 YFSETQ.

Sequencing input: naive CD4+ T cells from blood. V usage is TRBV5-1 and J usage is TRBJ2-1; D possibly matches TRBD1 or TRBD2 (5 bases each). This receptor was obtained from a woman younger than 30 in good health. The CDR3 is CASSGGRNLNNEQFF. CDR3 bases: TGCGCCAGCAGCGGGGGACGGAACCTTAACAATGAGCAGTTCTTC.